This TCR beta chain derives from a study of T-cell reconstitution after alpha-beta-depleted transplantation in children. CDR1 is GTSNPN and CDR2 is SVGIG in the germline V gene (reference sequence). This CDR3 spans 13 amino acids. V was trimmed by 2 bases and J by 6 bases, leaving 13 bases between them. This clonotype was observed a handful of times. TCRbeta library preparation incorporated unique molecular identifiers. TCRdb re-called the PCR reads through MiXCR, storing one row per CDR3 protein. The sample has some 530,000 distinct CDR3 sequences, around 12% seen once. The TCR was taken from a human donor who donated a stem cell graft to a child with combined immunodeficiency. The chain combines TRBV30 with TRBJ2-5, with D possibly matching TRBD2 (5 bases). Source: PBMCs from the stem cell graft donor, taken from the stem cell graft. The CDR3 DNA follows: TGTGCCTGGAGTCCAGGCCCCGGGAAGACCCAGTACTTC. Its translation: CAWSPGPGKTQYF.